Presented here are 22 T cell receptor beta chains from one specimen sequenced in a study of CD8 T cells in ankylosing spondylitis. Antigens of these TCRs are unknown. TCRdb re-called the 5' RACE reads through MiXCR, storing one row per CDR3 protein. The sample includes 750,000 to 850,000 distinct CDR3 sequences, 12% of them seen just once. General observations from the study: What appeared characteristic of ankylosing spondylitis blood was a TCR beta motif of eight highly homologous variants.

Material for sequencing was blood, either unsorted or a sorted T cell fraction (not recorded which). The source of these receptors is a male donor with ankylosing spondylitis.

The chain links TRBV28 to TRBJ2-7; no clear D gene. V lost 2 bases and J lost 3, with 17 bases in between. The CDR3 is made up of 16 amino acids. Germline V CDR1 and CDR2: MDHEN, SYDVKM. CDR3 bases: TGTGCCAGCAGTTTAACTCGTGGCGGCAATGTCTACGAGCAGTACTTC. Protein product: CASSLTRGGNVYEQYF.

V gene TRBV5-1 combines with J gene TRBJ1-1; D possibly corresponds to TRBD1 (5 bases). Germline-derived CDR1 and CDR2 are SGHRS and YFSETQ. The CDR3 spans 15 residues. The V end lost 0 bases, the J end lost 1 base, and 10 bases lay between the germline ends. CDR3 nucleotides: TGCGCCAGCAGCTTGGGTTGGGGCCCGAACACTGAAGCTTTCTTT. Translated, it gives CASSLGWGPNTEAFF.

The rearrangement uses TRBV7-2 and TRBJ2-1; 11 bases map to TRBD1. V gave up 6 bases and J gave up 6 bases; unmatched junction bases: 1. CDR3 length: 13 residues. CDR1 SGHTA and CDR2 FQGNSA come from the germline V gene. CDR3 loop: CASRGTGGNEQFF. CDR3 sequence (DNA): TGTGCCAGCAGGGGGACAGGGGGCAATGAGCAGTTCTTC. The full variable domain, rest sourced from reference TRBV7-2 and TRBJ2-1, is GAGVSQSPSNKVTEKGKDVELRCDPISGHTALYWYRQSLGQGLEFLIYFQGNSAPDKSGLPSDRFSAERTGGSVSTLTIQRTQQEDSAVYLCASRGTGGNEQFFGPGTRLTVL.

The chain carries TRBV6-1 and TRBJ2-1; 9 positions agree with TRBD2. The CDR3 length is 14 residues. The J segment lost 6 bases and the V segment lost 6 bases, leaving 6 bases of the junction unmatched. Germline V gene data show CDR1 as MNHNS and CDR2 as SASEGT. Here the CDR3 reads CASRQGTSPNEQFF. Written as DNA, the CDR3 is TGTGCCAGCAGACAAGGGACTAGCCCCAATGAGCAGTTCTTC.

This chain connects TRBV11-2 to TRBJ2-5, with D perhaps being TRBD1 or TRBD2 (5 bases each). CDR1 is SGHAT and CDR2 is FQNNGV in the germline V gene. V was pared by 10 bases and J by 0 bases, with 18 bases between. The CDR3 runs 15 residues. The CDR3 nucleotides read TGTGCCAACGGGTTGGGACCTTCGTACCAAGAGACCCAGTACTTC. It is translated as CANGLGPSYQETQYF.

The chain joins TRBV5-5 to TRBJ1-2, with TRBD1 matching 7 bases. In germline, CDR1 is SGHKS, CDR2 YYEKEE (reference sequence). With V trimmed by 4 bases and J by 7 bases, 10 bases remained unmatched. The CDR3 covers 14 residues. The CDR3: CASSAFYRDSGYTF. The CDR3, as DNA: TGTGCCAGCAGCGCGTTCTACCGGGACAGTGGCTACACCTTC.

This clonotype has just a few counts. This rearrangement joins TRBV10-3 to TRBJ1-2; the match to TRBD1 covers 10 bases. Germline CDR1 is ENHRY and CDR2 is SYGVKD. Trimming removed 6 bases from V and 6 bases from J; junction bases left unmatched: 4. This CDR3 comprises 13 residues. The CDR3 region is CAIRDRGAHGYTF. The DNA of the CDR3 is TGTGCCATCAGGGACAGGGGGGCCCATGGCTACACCTTC.

Only a few counts were recorded for this clonotype. The V call is TRBV4-3, the J call TRBJ2-1, with D perhaps TRBD1 (7 bases). The V gene's germline CDR1 is LGHNA and CDR2 YSLEER. This CDR3 contains 15 residues. The V end was cut by 1 base, the J end by 7 bases, with 14 bases between. In DNA form, the CDR3 reads TGCGCCAGCAGCCAAGTGGAGACAGGGAGGAATGAGCAGTTCTTC. Amino acids: CASSQVETGRNEQFF.

This sequence joins TRBV28 and TRBJ2-1, with 11 bases that match TRBD2. The CDR3 length is 19 residues. With V trimmed by 2 bases and J by 5 bases, 14 bases remained unmatched. Germline loops: CDR1 MDHEN, CDR2 SYDVKM. The CDR3 nucleotides are TGTGCCAGCAGTTTAAGGTCCTACCTAGCGGGAGGAAGAAACAATGAGCAGTTCTTC. The encoded protein is CASSLRSYLAGGRNNEQFF.

This clonotype was detected only a few times. The gene calls are TRBV29-1 and TRBJ2-2; 10 bases match TRBD1. CDR3 length: 14 amino acids. Germline V gene data show CDR1 as SQVTM and CDR2 as ANQGSEA. The trim removed 5 bases at V and 3 bases at J, leaving 3 bases unmatched. The CDR3 is CSVKTGGDTGELFF. The CDR3 coding sequence is TGCAGCGTTAAGACAGGGGGCGACACCGGGGAGCTGTTTTTT.

The rearrangement links TRBV5-5 to TRBJ2-2; a weak D match, TRBD1 (5 bases). The CDR3 runs 14 residues. Germline assignment: CDR1 SGHKS and CDR2 YYEKEE (reference sequence). V lost 2 bases and J 4 bases, leaving 9 bases between the germline ends. Here the CDR3 reads CASSLGVLTGELFF. Here the CDR3 DNA reads TGTGCCAGCAGCTTAGGGGTCCTCACCGGGGAGCTGTTTTTT.

This clonotype came up a few times. The chain is built from TRBV29-1 and TRBJ2-1; 7 bases are shared with TRBD2. Germline V gene lookup returns CDR1 SQVTM and CDR2 ANQGSEA. The trim removed 6 bases at V and 3 bases at J, leaving 2 bases unmatched. The CDR3 has 12 residues. The DNA of the CDR3 is TGCAGCGTATCTAGCGGCTACAATGAGCAGTTCTTC. Residues: CSVSSGYNEQFF.

This clonotype was counted many times. This rearrangement joins TRBV10-3 to TRBJ2-7, with a tentative D call TRBD1 (5 bases). The CDR3 is 14 residues long. Germline V CDR1 and CDR2: ENHRY, SYGVKD. The V gene lost 4 bases and the J gene lost 5 bases, with 15 bases spanning the gap. CDR3 sequence (DNA): TGTGCCATCAGTGTCAAACAGGTGGACAACGAGCAGTACTTC. Its translation: CAISVKQVDNEQYF.

This clonotype was seen a handful of times. V is TRBV6-2 or TRBV6-3 and J is TRBJ2-3; D is unresolved. Trimming stripped 6 bases from V and 2 bases from J, with 12 bases between. This CDR3 is 14 amino acids long. Germline V gene lookup returns CDR1 MNHEY and CDR2 SVGEGT. CDR3 DNA sequence: TGTGCCAGCAGCCCCCCTGAGGCCACAGATACGCAGTATTTT. Protein product: CASSPPEATDTQYF.

J is TRBJ1-1 and V is TRBV12-3 or TRBV12-4; 9 nucleotides line up with TRBD1. Trimming at V came to 4 bases and at J to 1 base, leaving 4 bases not matched to a gene. The CDR3 runs 15 residues. The CDR3 region has the DNA TGTGCCAGCAGTTGGGGACAGGGCGGGAACACTGAAGCTTTCTTT. This encodes CASSWGQGGNTEAFF.

This clonotype has just a few counts. V gene TRBV2 combines with J gene TRBJ2-3; no definite D call. Per germline, CDR1 SNHLY and CDR2 FYNNEI. The CDR3 sequence is 14 residues long. V lost 3 bases to trimming and J lost 1 base, with 8 bases between them. CDR3: CASSDLVGTDTQYF. CDR3 DNA sequence: TGTGCCAGCAGTGATTTAGTAGGCACAGATACGCAGTATTTT.

A few counts support this clonotype. J is TRBJ2-7 and V is TRBV20-1; the D gene is possibly TRBD1 (6 bases). The V gene lost 6 bases and the J gene lost 0 bases, with 12 bases spanning the gap. CDR3 length: 13 amino acids. Germline-derived CDR1 and CDR2 are DFQATT and SNEGSKA (reference sequence). This CDR3 is CSAPADSSYEQYF. Written as DNA, the CDR3 is TGCAGTGCCCCCGCGGACAGCTCCTACGAGCAGTACTTC.

This clonotype was picked up a small number of times. In DNA, the CDR3 is TGCAGTGGACTGGGGAACACTGAAGCTTTCTTT. Translated: CSGLGNTEAFF. The V and J genes are TRBV20-1 and TRBJ1-1; D ambiguous. CDR1 DFQATT and CDR2 SNEGSKA come from the germline V gene (reference sequence). Trimming pared 7 bases from V and 1 base from J, leaving 7 bases between. This CDR3 region has 11 residues.

The CDR3 loop reads CRGGEGFDGYTF. In nucleotides, the CDR3 is TGCAGGGGCGGGGAGGGGTTCGATGGCTACACCTTC. V usage is TRBV20-1 and J usage is TRBJ1-2, with D possibly TRBD1 on 5 matching bases. CDR3 size: 12 residues. Per the germline V gene, CDR1 is DFQATT and CDR2 is SNEGSKA (reference sequence).

This clonotype was seen a handful of times. This chain uses TRBV5-1 with TRBJ2-1; D is ambiguous. This CDR3 has 15 amino acids. Germline CDR1 SGHRS, CDR2 YFSETQ. V was pared by 7 bases and J by 0 bases, with 14 bases between. The CDR3 loop is CASSIDMSSYNEQFF. The CDR3 region has the DNA TGCGCCAGCTCAATTGACATGAGCTCCTACAATGAGCAGTTCTTC.

V is TRBV30 and J is TRBJ2-7; unclear D gene. The CDR3 covers 11 residues. Trimming left V 1 base short and J 5 bases short, with 6 bases between. Germline CDR1 is GTSNPN and CDR2 is SVGIG (reference sequence). The CDR3 bases are TGTGCCTGGAGTGGCGGACACGAGCAGTACTTC. As protein: CAWSGGHEQYF. The complete variable domain, with remaining parts taken from reference TRBV30 and TRBJ2-7, reads SQTIHQWPATLVQPVGSPLSLECTVEGTSNPNLYWYRQAAGRGLQLLFYSVGIGQISSEVPQNLSASRPQDRQFILSSKKLLLSDSGFYLCAWSGGHEQYFGPGTRLTVT.

This clonotype showed up many times. The chain links TRBV10-3 to TRBJ2-3, with TRBD2 matching 8 bases. The length of the CDR3 is 15 residues. The germline V gene has CDR1 ENHRY and CDR2 SYGVKD. With V trimmed by 6 bases and J by 2 bases, 7 bases remained unmatched. The CDR3 nucleotides read TGTGCCATCAGAGATAGCGGGGCAATCACAGATACGCAGTATTTT. Translation: CAIRDSGAITDTQYF.